This TCR beta chain was captured in a study of T cells in Graves' hyperthyroidism and ophthalmopathy. The investigators amplified TCR beta CDR3 regions from RNA transcripts. Carried out on the TCR CDR3, a first-round RT-PCR used the HTBI primer set. One entry per CDR3 protein, called by TCRdb with MiXCR from the multiplex PCR reads. The sample carries 350,000 to 400,000 distinct CDR3 sequences, around a sixth recorded once. This CDR3 is built from 13 residues. Germline V gene sequence: CDR1 SGHRS, CDR2 YFSETQ. J gave up 4 bases and V 4 bases, and 1 base lay outside the gene matches. Ten or more counts support this clonotype.

The V gene is TRBV5-1, the J gene TRBJ2-1; 8 positions match TRBD1. The sequencing input was blood. This receptor was taken from a young man with Graves' ophthalmopathy. As DNA, the CDR3 is TGCGCCAGCAGCGGGGACAGGTACAATGAGCAGTTCTTC. Translating it yields CASSGDRYNEQFF.